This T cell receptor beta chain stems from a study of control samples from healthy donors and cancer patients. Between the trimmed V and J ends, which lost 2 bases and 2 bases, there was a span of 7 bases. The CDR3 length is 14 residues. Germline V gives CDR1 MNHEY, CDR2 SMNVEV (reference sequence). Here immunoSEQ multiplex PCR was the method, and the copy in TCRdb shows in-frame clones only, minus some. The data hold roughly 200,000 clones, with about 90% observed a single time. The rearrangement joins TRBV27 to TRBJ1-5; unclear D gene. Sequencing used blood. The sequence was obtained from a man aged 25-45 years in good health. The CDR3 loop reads CASSLSSGNQPQHF. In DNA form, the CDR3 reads TGTGCCAGCAGTTTAAGTTCCGGCAATCAGCCCCAGCATTTT.